The following is a T cell receptor beta chain sequence with its context. Its antigen is unidentified. CDR1 and CDR2 (germline): SGHTA, FQGNSA. The CDR3 is 14 amino acids. The V end lost 2 bases, the J end lost 8 bases, and 14 bases lay between the germline ends. This entry belongs to a study of early T cells in non-severe SARS-CoV-2 infection. Study-level information: Sequencing of unsorted whole blood was done on bulk RNA, leaving chains unpaired. Broader study findings: Database matching using VDJdb favored anti-spike CD8 responses, with private and CD4 specificities left missing.

Individual cDNA molecules carried attached unique molecular identifiers. Each CDR3 protein is one row after TCRdb ran MiXCR on the 5' RACE reads. Of more than 90,000 distinct CDR3 sequences in the sample, under 15% are singletons; the top ten hold under 2.5%. This chain connects TRBV7-2 to TRBJ2-3, with D perhaps TRBD1 or TRBD2 (5 bases each). The sequenced sample consisted of whole blood. The origin of this receptor is an adult who was a healthcare worker with PCR-confirmed SARS-CoV-2 infection or an uninfected control (not recorded which). In DNA form, the CDR3 reads TGTGCCAGCAGCTTAACCGGACCAGGGACTACGCAGTATTTT. Its protein is CASSLTGPGTTQYF.